This TCR beta chain was captured by sequencing in a study of blood T cell repertoires in COVID-19. Study background: The study drew acute and convalescent COVID-19 samples from the United States, Italy and Spain.

CDR1 and CDR2 from the germline V gene are KGHSH and LQKENI. The CDR3 covers 15 residues. The V and J ends lost 3 bases and 0 bases respectively, with 9 bases between them. As originally analysed: Using reference gene primer amplification, nucleated cell counts were estimated. The data were produced by immunoSEQ multiplex PCR, yet TCRdb's version contains in-frame clones alone and is incomplete. D and trimming come from the DNA, and the V and J calls and clone size come from that table. The sample holds some 200,000 clones, 82% seen once. Those enrolled, adults aged about 18 to 89 years, came from about two dozen US areas. Clinical histories supplied by participants themselves formed the basis of cohort assignment.

This sequence joins TRBV18 and TRBJ1-5; D perhaps matches TRBD1 (6 bases). The sample taken for sequencing was PBMCs or T cells enriched from blood (not recorded which). The receptor was isolated from a woman aged 55-70 years with acute COVID-19. CDR3 sequence: CASSPDSNSNQPQHF. In DNA, the CDR3 is TGTGCCAGCTCACCGGACAGTAATAGCAATCAGCCCCAGCATTTT.